Each of the 31 T cell receptor beta chains below was sequenced from the same sample in a study of neoadjuvant nivolumab and ipilimumab in lung cancer. TCRdb keeps only in-frame clones here, not all; method: immunoSEQ multiplex PCR. This table holds thousands of clones, 73% found once. Sequences were derived from tumor tissue, sampled after neoadjuvant nivolumab, alone or with ipilimumab, at or shortly before surgery. The receptors originated from an adult with non-small cell lung cancer.

The V gene is TRBV5-6, the J gene TRBJ2-3; 10 positions agree with TRBD2. The CDR3 length is 16 residues. CDR1 SGHDT and CDR2 YYEEEE come from the germline V gene. V lost 3 bases, J lost 7 bases, and 11 bases stayed unmatched. Written as DNA, the CDR3 is TGTGCCAGCAGCTGGAGTCCTAGCGGGGGCACGCATACGCAGTATTTT. Its translation is CASSWSPSGGTHTQYF.

This clone was picked up a small number of times. The chain joins TRBV29-1 to TRBJ2-7, with TRBD1 identical over 10 bases. The trim removed 6 bases at V and 7 bases at J, leaving 9 bases unmatched. The CDR3 runs to 13 residues. Germline CDR1 reads SQVTM; CDR2 reads ANQGSEA. This CDR3 is CSVGTGEDGEQYF. The CDR3 DNA follows: TGCAGCGTGGGGACAGGGGAGGATGGGGAGCAGTACTTC.

The V and J genes are TRBV6-5 and TRBJ2-1; maybe TRBD2 (7 bases). The germline gives CDR1 MNHEY, CDR2 SVGAGI. V was shortened by 11 bases and J by 12 bases, with 8 bases between the two germline ends. This CDR3 is 8 amino acids long. CDR3 region: CAAGAQFF. The CDR3 DNA reads as TGTGCCGCGGGGGCGCAGTTCTTC.

V is TRBV29-1 and J is TRBJ2-7; tentative D call: TRBD2 (6 bases). The CDR3 runs 14 residues. Germline CDR1 and CDR2: SQVTM and ANQGSEA. The DNA of the CDR3 is TGCAGTGCTATGGCGGGGATGAGCTCCTACGAGCAGTACTTC. It specifies CSAMAGMSSYEQYF.

The CDR3 bases are TGCGCCAGCAGCCAAGTAATCGTTAATACTAATTCACCCCTCCACTTT. Translation gives CASSQVIVNTNSPLHF. The rearrangement links TRBV4-1 to TRBJ1-6; the D is unclear. V was trimmed by 1 base and J by 6 bases, leaving 13 bases between them. The CDR3 totals 16 residues. Germline-derived CDR1 and CDR2 are MGHRA and YSYEKL.

The V call is TRBV29-1, the J call TRBJ1-6; TRBD1 agrees at 8 bases. V trimming: 4 bases; J trimming: 9 bases; junction bases outside the gene matches: 8. This CDR3 spans 14 amino acids. CDR1 and CDR2 (germline): SQVTM, ANQGSEA. Here the CDR3 reads CSVATGDFGSPLHF. As DNA, the CDR3 is TGCAGCGTTGCGACAGGGGATTTTGGTTCACCCCTCCACTTT. Full variable domain (missing parts from reference TRBV29-1 and TRBJ1-6): SAVISQKPSRDICQRGTSLTIQCQVDSQVTMMFWYRQQPGQSLTLIATANQGSEATYESGFVIDKFPISRPNLTFSTLTVSNMSPEDSSIYLCSVATGDFGSPLHFGNGTRLTVT.

The chain recombines TRBV5-5 with TRBJ1-5; unclear D gene. Deletions cut 4 bases from V and 1 base from J, with 9 bases between. The CDR3 is 14 amino acids. In germline, CDR1 is SGHKS, CDR2 YYEKEE (reference sequence). CDR3 nucleotides: TGTGCCAGCAGCGACTTAAAAAGCAATCAGCCCCAGCATTTT. Amino acid sequence: CASSDLKSNQPQHF.

CDR3 nucleotides: TGTGCCAGCAGCTGGGACCAAAGGCCAGAGACCCAGTACTTC. This sequence encodes CASSWDQRPETQYF. V usage is TRBV5-4 and J usage is TRBJ2-5; either TRBD1 or TRBD2 may fit D (5 bases each). This CDR3 is 14 amino acids long. Germline loops: CDR1 SGHNT, CDR2 YYREEE (reference sequence). Trimming removed 3 bases from V and 4 bases from J, with 13 bases in between.

This chain connects TRBV5-1 to TRBJ2-7; a weak D match, TRBD1 (6 bases). Trimming removed 2 bases at V and 7 bases at J, with 19 bases between. Germline CDR1 reads SGHRS; CDR2 reads YFSETQ. The CDR3 sequence is 15 residues long. The CDR3 loop is CASSLSGTPDEEQYV. The CDR3 DNA follows: TGCGCCAGCAGCTTATCCGGGACACCCGACGAAGAGCAGTACGTC.

This sequence joins TRBV14 and TRBJ1-2, with 9 bases fitting TRBD1. The CDR3 is 14 residues long. Germline CDR1 SGHDN, CDR2 FVKESK. With V trimmed by 5 bases and J by 8 bases, 9 bases remained unmatched. The CDR3 region is CASSFGQGRGGYTF. CDR3 nucleotides: TGTGCCAGCAGCTTCGGACAGGGGAGGGGAGGCTACACCTTC.

The gene calls are TRBV9 and TRBJ1-2; D may be TRBD1 (5 bases). CDR1 is SGDLS and CDR2 is YYNGEE in the germline V gene. The V and J ends lost 5 bases and 3 bases respectively, with 17 bases between them. The CDR3 consists of 15 residues. The CDR3 bases are TGTGCCAGCAGTCACGAGGGGAGTCCTGACTATGGCTACACCTTC. Residues: CASSHEGSPDYGYTF.

J is TRBJ2-1 and V is TRBV20-1, with no clear D. Trimming removed 5 bases from V and 5 bases from J, with 7 bases in between. Looked up from germline, CDR1 is DFQATT and CDR2 is SNEGSKA (reference sequence). The CDR3 consists of 11 residues. This CDR3 reads CSAAGNNEQFF. In DNA, the CDR3 is TGCAGTGCTGCAGGTAACAATGAGCAGTTCTTC.

Of note for this clone: The identical CDR3 is also encoded by other nucleotide sequences in the sample. This chain connects TRBV4-3 to TRBJ1-2; 11 nucleotides align to TRBD1. The CDR3 consists of 16 residues. In germline, CDR1 is LGHNA, CDR2 YSLEER. After removal of 0 bases from V and 6 bases from J, the junction contained 6 bases not matched to a gene. The CDR3 DNA reads TGCGCCAGCAGCCAAGAGAGGACAGGGGGCGTCGATGGCTACACCTTC. Protein product: CASSQERTGGVDGYTF.

This sequence joins TRBV5-1 and TRBJ2-3; D remains ambiguous. The V gene's germline CDR1 is SGHRS and CDR2 YFSETQ. The CDR3 runs 14 residues. Trimming removed 7 bases at V and 1 base at J, with 13 bases between. The CDR3 DNA sequence: TGCGCCAGCGAAAAGGGATCGGGCACAGATACGCAGTATTTT. As protein: CASEKGSGTDTQYF.

This chain joins TRBV5-6 and TRBJ1-1; D unresolved. Germline-derived CDR1 and CDR2 are SGHDT and YYEEEE. The V end was cut by 6 bases, the J end by 0 bases, with 15 bases between. The CDR3 has 15 amino acids. For the CDR3, the DNA is TGTGCCAGCACCCCGGGCTGGAAAATGAACACTGAAGCTTTCTTT. This encodes CASTPGWKMNTEAFF.

This clone was detected a few times. V usage is TRBV6-1 and J usage is TRBJ2-2; D is undetermined. CDR1 MNHNS and CDR2 SASEGT come from the germline V gene. This CDR3 has 13 amino acids. The V gene lost 9 bases and the J gene lost 4 bases, with 12 bases spanning the gap. The CDR3 DNA reads as TGTGCCAGTACCTATTACACCACCGGGGAGCTGTTTTTT. Translation: CASTYYTTGELFF.

This clone was observed a handful of times. V gene TRBV7-9 combines with J gene TRBJ1-1; no definite D call. The CDR3 is made up of 13 amino acids. The germline V gene encodes CDR1 SEHNR and CDR2 FQNEAQ (reference sequence). V was trimmed by 5 bases and J by 11 bases, leaving 18 bases between them. The CDR3 protein is CASSPPPPPRAFF. The DNA of the CDR3 is TGTGCCAGCAGCCCCCCACCCCCCCCGAGGGCTTTCTTT.

This chain uses TRBV4-3 with TRBJ2-2; 8 bases are a match to TRBD1. The CDR3 consists of 14 residues. The V gene's germline CDR1 is LGHNA and CDR2 YSLEER. With 5 bases clipped from V and 1 base from J, the junction kept 0 bases outside the gene matches. The CDR3 region is CASSGTGNTGELFF. The CDR3 nucleotides are TGCGCCAGCAGCGGGACAGGGAACACCGGGGAGCTGTTTTTT.

The chain carries TRBV11-2 and TRBJ2-3; no definite D call. V was clipped by 5 bases and J by 5 bases, with 14 bases between them. CDR1 SGHAT and CDR2 FQNNGV come from the germline V gene. This CDR3 spans 14 amino acids. The CDR3 loop reads CASSPDPGVDTQYF. The CDR3 nucleotides read TGTGCCAGCAGCCCCGACCCTGGGGTAGATACGCAGTATTTT.

The V call is TRBV2, the J call TRBJ2-2; weak D call: TRBD1 (6 bases). The V gene lost 1 base and the J gene lost 1 base, with 10 bases spanning the gap. The CDR3 covers 16 residues. Germline V gives CDR1 SNHLY, CDR2 FYNNEI. This CDR3 reads CASSEVGQLNTGELFF. The CDR3 region has the DNA TGTGCCAGCAGTGAAGTAGGACAGCTGAACACCGGGGAGCTGTTTTTT.

The chain recombines TRBV14 with TRBJ2-5; 11 positions match TRBD1. The J call may be incorrect, as the DNA end agrees better with TRBJ2-7. Per germline, CDR1 SGHDN and CDR2 FVKESK. The CDR3 is 14 amino acids. CDR3 residues: CASSPGTGGYEQYF. DNA of the CDR3: TGTGCCAGCAGCCCCGGGACAGGGGGGTACGAGCAGTACTTC.

V and J are TRBV18 and TRBJ1-1, with 7 nucleotides matching TRBD1. There are 19 residues in the CDR3. Trimming at V came to 2 bases and at J to 0 bases, leaving 15 bases not matched to a gene. The germline gives CDR1 KGHSH, CDR2 LQKENI. The CDR3 spells CASSPWGGQPGRMNTEAFF. The DNA for the CDR3 is TGTGCCAGCTCACCATGGGGGGGACAGCCAGGCCGCATGAACACTGAAGCTTTCTTT.

The chain links TRBV6-1 to TRBJ1-5, with TRBD1 matching 7 bases. The germline V gene has CDR1 MNHNS and CDR2 SASEGT. The trim removed 6 bases at V and 6 bases at J, leaving 8 bases unmatched. The CDR3 is 14 residues long. The CDR3 spells CASRSSGGGQPQHF. In DNA, the CDR3 is TGTGCCAGCAGATCATCAGGGGGAGGTCAGCCCCAGCATTTT.

This clone was picked up a small number of times. The chain carries TRBV5-1 and TRBJ2-5, with 7 bases that match TRBD1. Germline V gene data show CDR1 as SGHRS and CDR2 as YFSETQ. CDR3 length: 14 amino acids. J gave up 3 bases and V 0 bases, and 2 bases lay outside the gene matches. The CDR3 is CASSLAGQEETQYF. The DNA for the CDR3 is TGCGCCAGCAGCTTGGCTGGACAGGAAGAGACCCAGTACTTC. Filled out from reference TRBV5-1 and TRBJ2-5, the complete variable domain reads KAGVTQTPRYLIKTRGQQVTLSCSPISGHRSVSWYQQTPGQGLQFLFEYFSETQRNKGNFPGRFSGRQFSNSRSEMNVSTLELGDSALYLCASSLAGQEETQYFGPGTRLLVL.

The V gene is TRBV4-1, the J gene TRBJ2-1, with TRBD2 identical over 8 bases. From germline, CDR1 is MGHRA and CDR2 YSYEKL. CDR3 size: 14 residues. Unmatched junction bases numbered 9, after V lost 4 bases and J lost 10 bases. The CDR3 here is CASSLQRGTSEQFF. The CDR3 DNA sequence: TGCGCCAGCAGCCTCCAGCGGGGGACATCAGAGCAGTTCTTC.

By sample share, this clone is large. The chain joins TRBV5-1 to TRBJ1-2, with a weak D call TRBD1 (6 bases). The CDR3 has 13 residues. CDR1 is SGHRS, CDR2 YFSETQ, per germline. The V gene lost 3 bases and the J gene lost 4 bases, with 10 bases spanning the gap. CDR3 loop: CASSWDKTYGYTF. CDR3 in DNA: TGCGCCAGCAGCTGGGACAAGACCTATGGCTACACCTTC.

The chain carries TRBV29-1 and TRBJ1-2; D not certain. CDR3 length equals 12 residues. Trimming removed 6 bases from V and 6 bases from J, with 14 bases in between. The V gene's germline CDR1 is SQVTM and CDR2 ANQGSEA. CDR3 sequence (DNA): TGCAGCGTCACCGGGCCAAGGAATGGCTACACCTTC. It translates to CSVTGPRNGYTF. Looking up the rest from reference TRBV29-1 and TRBJ1-2 gives the full variable domain: SAVISQKPSRDICQRGTSLTIQCQVDSQVTMMFWYRQQPGQSLTLIATANQGSEATYESGFVIDKFPISRPNLTFSTLTVSNMSPEDSSIYLCSVTGPRNGYTFGSGTRLTVV.

The chain recombines TRBV7-6 with TRBJ1-1; D is undetermined. V was clipped by 2 bases and J by 1 base, with 5 bases between them. This CDR3 has 13 amino acids. In germline, CDR1 is SGHVS, CDR2 FNYEAQ. The CDR3 sequence is CASSLMKNTEAFF. The CDR3 DNA sequence: TGTGCCAGCAGCTTAATGAAGAACACTGAAGCTTTCTTT.

This chain uses TRBV7-9 with TRBJ1-2; D possibly corresponds to TRBD1 (6 bases). V lost 4 bases and J 9 bases, leaving 12 bases between the germline ends. The CDR3 extends over 12 amino acids. Germline V CDR1 and CDR2: SEHNR, FQNEAQ (reference sequence). The CDR3 DNA is TGTGCCAGCAGCTCCCGGGGGGCTAGCTACACCTTC. Translation: CASSSRGASYTF.

This clone was seen a single time. This chain uses TRBV5-1 with TRBJ2-7; 7 bases fit TRBD1. Germline V gene sequence: CDR1 SGHRS, CDR2 YFSETQ. V was clipped by 4 bases and J by 1 base; unmatched bases: 2. The CDR3 consists of 13 residues. The CDR3 loop reads CASSGGQSYEQYF. The DNA for the CDR3 is TGCGCCAGCAGCGGGGGACAGTCCTACGAGCAGTACTTC.

The gene calls are TRBV10-2 and TRBJ1-1; D possibly corresponds to TRBD1 (5 bases). V lost 5 bases and J 1 base, leaving 14 bases between the germline ends. This CDR3 is 15 amino acids long. From germline, CDR1 is WSHSY and CDR2 SAAADI. The CDR3 nucleotides read TGCGCCAGCAGTCCTTTTCAGGGCGGGAACACTGAAGCTTTCTTT. Residues: CASSPFQGGNTEAFF.